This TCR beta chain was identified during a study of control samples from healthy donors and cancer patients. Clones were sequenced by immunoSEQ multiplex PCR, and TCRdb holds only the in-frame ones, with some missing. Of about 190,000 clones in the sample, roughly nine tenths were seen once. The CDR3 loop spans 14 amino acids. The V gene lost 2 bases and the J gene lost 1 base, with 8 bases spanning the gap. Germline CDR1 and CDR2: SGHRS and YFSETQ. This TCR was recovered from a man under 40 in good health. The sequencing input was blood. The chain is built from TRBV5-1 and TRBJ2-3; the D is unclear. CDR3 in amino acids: CASSLELGTDTQYF. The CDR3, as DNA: TGCGCCAGCAGCTTAGAGTTGGGCACAGATACGCAGTATTTT.